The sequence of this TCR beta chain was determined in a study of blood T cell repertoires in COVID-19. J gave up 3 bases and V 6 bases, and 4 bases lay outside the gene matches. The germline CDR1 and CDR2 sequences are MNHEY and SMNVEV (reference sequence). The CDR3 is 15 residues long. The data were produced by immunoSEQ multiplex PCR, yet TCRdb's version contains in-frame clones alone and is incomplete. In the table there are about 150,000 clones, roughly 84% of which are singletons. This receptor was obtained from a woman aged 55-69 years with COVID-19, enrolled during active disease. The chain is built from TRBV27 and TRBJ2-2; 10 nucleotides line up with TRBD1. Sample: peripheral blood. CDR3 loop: CASSPDRGHTGELFF. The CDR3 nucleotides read TGTGCCAGCAGCCCCGACAGGGGGCACACCGGGGAGCTGTTTTTT.